The source of this TCR beta chain is a study of T cell responses to AZD1222 COVID-19 vaccine. Profiling relied on immunoSEQ multiplex PCR, and the TCRdb table lists in-frame clones only, not all of them. The sample lists around 140,000 clones, approximately 90% occurring once. Investigators merged groups given second doses at roughly 4 or roughly 12 weeks. The CDR3 is 15 amino acids. Germline assignment: CDR1 LNHDA and CDR2 SQIVND (reference sequence). V lost 2 bases, J lost 1 base, and 11 bases lay in between. Remarks on this clone: Its antigen is undetermined.

Whole-study results and caveats: Recipients of two AZD1222 doses showed rising Spike-specific TCR breadth and depth. Clonal diversity may have been underestimated in mostly white British donors. Repertoires were obtained only post-peak T cell response.

The sequence was obtained from an adult who received the AZD1222 COVID-19 vaccine. V usage is TRBV19 and J usage is TRBJ1-1, with D possibly being TRBD1 (5 bases). The sequencing used peripheral blood, collected 28 days after the second AZD1222 dose. CDR3 bases: TGTGCCAGTAGTATATCCGGCGGGGCGAACACTGAAGCTTTCTTT. It is translated as CASSISGGANTEAFF. Full variable domain (missing parts from reference TRBV19 and TRBJ1-1): DGGITQSPKYLFRKEGQNVTLSCEQNLNHDAMYWYRQDPGQGLRLIYYSQIVNDFQKGDIAEGYSVSREKKESFPLTVTSAQKNPTAFYLCASSISGGANTEAFFGQGTRLTVV.